These 21 T cell receptor beta chains were sequenced from one sample in a study of radiation and T cells in renal cell carcinoma. Assay used: immunoSEQ multiplex PCR; TCRdb lists only in-frame clones, some missing. The repertoire includes 150,000 or so clones, about 88% of them detected once, and approximately 12% sits in the top ten. Sample time point: baseline pretreatment blood. Documented treatment: 15 Gy SBRT to primary tumor, nephrectomy 4 weeks later. The starting material was blood, obtained from a patient whose treatment included radiotherapy and nephrectomy. The receptor source for this set is a woman aged 45-59 years with renal cell carcinoma.

This chain joins TRBV27 and TRBJ2-3, with 7 bases that match TRBD2. The ends lost 3 bases at V and 5 bases at J; junction bases unmatched: 5. The CDR3 length is 14 residues. The germline V gene has CDR1 MNHEY and CDR2 SMNVEV (reference sequence). Written as DNA, the CDR3 is TGTGCCAGCAGTTTCTCCGGGACTAAAGATACGCAGTATTTT. As protein: CASSFSGTKDTQYF.

V is TRBV19 and J is TRBJ2-5; 9 bases agree with TRBD2. V lost 6 bases and J lost 6; bases outside the gene matches: 11. The germline gives CDR1 LNHDA, CDR2 SQIVND (reference sequence). The CDR3 extends over 15 amino acids. Here the CDR3 DNA reads TGTGCCAGTAGAAGAAGCGGGGGGCCCGAAAAGACCCAGTACTTC. Translated, it gives CASRRSGGPEKTQYF.

The chain recombines TRBV2 with TRBJ1-2; tentative D call: TRBD1 (5 bases). This CDR3 is 12 amino acids long. Germline values: CDR1 SNHLY, CDR2 FYNNEI. The V and J ends lost 6 bases and 4 bases respectively, with 9 bases between them. Here the CDR3 DNA reads TGTGCCAGCAGAGGGACGGTCTATGGCTACACCTTC. Its protein is CASRGTVYGYTF.

This rearrangement joins TRBV5-6 to TRBJ1-2; TRBD1 is a possible D gene (5 bases). CDR1 and CDR2 (germline): SGHDT, YYEEEE. The CDR3 is 17 amino acids. V was clipped by 0 bases and J by 1 base, with 16 bases between them. CDR3 DNA: TGTGCCAGCAGCTTGGGGACACCTGAATTGTTTAACTATGGCTACACCTTC. Its protein product is CASSLGTPELFNYGYTF. The whole variable domain, filled in from reference TRBV5-6 and TRBJ1-2, reads DAGVTQSPTHLIKTRGQQVTLRCSPKSGHDTVSWYQQALGQGPQFIFQYYEEEERQRGNFPDRFSGHQFPNYSSELNVNALLLGDSALYLCASSLGTPELFNYGYTFGSGTRLTVV.

The chain employs TRBV7-2 and TRBJ2-5; D gene ambiguous. The V and J ends lost 4 bases and 2 bases respectively, with 11 bases between them. Germline-derived CDR1 and CDR2 are SGHTA and FQGNSA. The CDR3 sequence is 14 residues long. The CDR3 coding sequence is TGTGCCAGCAGCTGGGTTGGACCTCAAGAGACCCAGTACTTC. This codes for CASSWVGPQETQYF.

The CDR3 DNA reads as TGTGCCAGCAGCAGAGACCCTTCCGATGGCTACACCTTC. Its translation: CASSRDPSDGYTF. The rearrangement links TRBV6-5 to TRBJ1-2; no firm D call. V lost 6 bases and J 6 bases, leaving 14 bases between the germline ends. In germline, CDR1 is MNHEY, CDR2 SVGAGI. This CDR3 region has 13 residues.

The gene calls are TRBV6-1 and TRBJ2-3; 10 bases align to TRBD2. Germline V gene lookup returns CDR1 MNHNS and CDR2 SASEGT. The CDR3 loop spans 17 amino acids. Unmatched junction bases numbered 9, after V lost 1 base and J lost 5 bases. CDR3 in DNA: TGTGCCAGCAGTGAAGTTGCCAGCGGGGGGGTGCTAGATACGCAGTATTTT. This codes for CASSEVASGGVLDTQYF.

The V gene is TRBV5-1, the J gene TRBJ1-2, with D perhaps TRBD1 (5 bases). The V end lost 0 bases, the J end lost 2 bases, and 8 bases lay between the germline ends. The CDR3 is made up of 14 amino acids. Germline loops: CDR1 SGHRS, CDR2 YFSETQ. The CDR3 protein is CASSLVDRNYGYTF. The CDR3 DNA follows: TGCGCCAGCAGCTTGGTCGACAGAAACTATGGCTACACCTTC.

The J gene is TRBJ1-2, the V gene TRBV6-5; TRBD1 agrees at 7 bases. The germline V gene encodes CDR1 MNHEY and CDR2 SVGAGI. The trim removed 5 bases at V and 8 bases at J, leaving 8 bases unmatched. This CDR3 contains 13 residues. The CDR3 nucleotides read TGTGCCAGCAGTCGGAACAGGGGACAAGGCTACACCTTC. Its protein is CASSRNRGQGYTF.

The chain uses TRBV7-9 and TRBJ2-5, with 7 bases lining up with TRBD1. CDR1 and CDR2 from the germline V gene are SEHNR and FQNEAQ (reference sequence). The V segment lost 3 bases and the J segment 4 bases; nucleotides outside the gene matches: 17. The CDR3 totals 18 residues. CDR3 nucleotide sequence: TGTGCCAGCAGCTTGCCCGTGGGAGCACAGGGGCGCGTAGAGACCCAGTACTTC. Translating gives CASSLPVGAQGRVETQYF.

In the case of this clone: The same CDR3 is also encoded by other DNA sequences in this sample. V is TRBV5-4 and J is TRBJ2-3; D gene unclear. The CDR3 runs 13 residues. Looked up from germline, CDR1 is SGHNT and CDR2 is YYREEE (reference sequence). The V end was cut by 0 bases, the J end by 4 bases, with 6 bases between. The CDR3 loop is CASSLVGSDTQYF. The CDR3 nucleotides read TGTGCCAGCAGCTTGGTGGGCTCAGATACGCAGTATTTT.

This chain uses TRBV7-8 with TRBJ2-1; 8 nucleotides line up with TRBD2. The CDR3 loop spans 14 amino acids. After removal of 5 bases from V and 8 bases from J, the junction contained 8 bases not matched to a gene. Germline CDR1 reads SGHVS; CDR2 reads FQNEAQ. The DNA for the CDR3 is TGTGCCAGCAGCCTTACCGGGACTAGATATGAGCAGTTCTTC. This gives the protein CASSLTGTRYEQFF.

The V gene is TRBV19, the J gene TRBJ1-5, with D tentatively TRBD1 (6 bases). The CDR3 sequence is 17 residues long. Germline values: CDR1 LNHDA, CDR2 SQIVND (reference sequence). V was clipped by 6 bases and J by 0 bases, with 18 bases between them. The CDR3 sequence is CASRKGVAGNSNQPQHF. Here the CDR3 DNA reads TGTGCCAGTAGGAAGGGGGTGGCCGGAAATAGCAATCAGCCCCAGCATTTT.

This chain links TRBV6-6 with TRBJ2-5, with D uncertain. Germline V lookup: CDR1 MNHNY, CDR2 SVGAGI (reference sequence). Trimming took 7 bases from V and 0 from J, leaving 12 bases between them. This CDR3 region has 14 residues. CDR3 bases: TGTGCCAGCACTTTGGTGGATTACCAAGAGACCCAGTACTTC. Amino acids: CASTLVDYQETQYF.

This clone appeared once. This chain uses TRBV11-1 with TRBJ2-7; D assignment may be TRBD1 or TRBD2 (5 bases each). The CDR3 contains 15 residues. Trimming stripped 2 bases from V and 5 bases from J, with 16 bases between. CDR1 is SGHAT, CDR2 FQDESV, per germline (reference sequence). The CDR3 DNA sequence: TGTGCCAGCAGCTTAAGGGTGCAGGGTAGCGACGAGCAGTACTTC. Translated: CASSLRVQGSDEQYF. Filled out from reference TRBV11-1 and TRBJ2-7, the complete variable domain reads EAEVAQSPRYKITEKSQAVAFWCDPISGHATLYWYRQILGQGPELLVQFQDESVVDDSQLPKDRFSAERLKGVDSTLKIQPAELGDSAMYLCASSLRVQGSDEQYFGPGTRLTVT.

The V call is TRBV5-1, the J call TRBJ2-1, with D perhaps given as TRBD1 or TRBD2 (5 bases each). This CDR3 has 15 amino acids. CDR1 is SGHRS and CDR2 is YFSETQ in the germline V gene. V was clipped by 0 bases and J by 7 bases, with 14 bases between them. The DNA of the CDR3 is TGCGCCAGCAGCTTGGATACAGGAGGTGTAAATGAGCAGTTCTTC. This sequence encodes CASSLDTGGVNEQFF. The full variable domain, completed using reference TRBV5-1 and TRBJ2-1, is KAGVTQTPRYLIKTRGQQVTLSCSPISGHRSVSWYQQTPGQGLQFLFEYFSETQRNKGNFPGRFSGRQFSNSRSEMNVSTLELGDSALYLCASSLDTGGVNEQFFGPGTRLTVL.

In this sample, this clone turned up a few times. The gene calls are TRBV19 and TRBJ2-1; D not resolved. The V gene's germline CDR1 is LNHDA and CDR2 SQIVND (reference sequence). The CDR3 runs 16 residues. Trimming removed 4 bases from V and 1 base from J, with 14 bases in between. The CDR3 is CASSTQTVGSYNEQFF. The CDR3 nucleotides read TGTGCCAGTAGTACACAGACGGTGGGGTCCTACAATGAGCAGTTCTTC.

The chain carries TRBV23-1 and TRBJ1-1; TRBD1 aligns across 8 bases. TRBV23-1 is annotated as an ORF whose role is uncertain. This CDR3 region has 17 residues. With V trimmed by 0 bases and J by 5 bases, 11 bases remained unmatched. The CDR3 sequence is CASSQSPADRVKTEAFF. The CDR3 DNA follows: TGCGCCAGCAGTCAATCCCCCGCGGACAGGGTTAAGACTGAAGCTTTCTTT.

This chain links TRBV7-2 with TRBJ2-3; 8 bases fit TRBD2. The CDR3 runs 17 residues. After removal of 1 base from V and 7 bases from J, the junction contained 13 bases not matched to a gene. Germline loops: CDR1 SGHTA, CDR2 FQGNSA. The CDR3 loop is CASSLGGLGGGPHTQYF. CDR3 in DNA: TGTGCCAGCAGCTTAGGGGGATTAGGCGGGGGGCCACATACGCAGTATTTT.

V gene TRBV30 combines with J gene TRBJ1-5; D is undetermined. The V end lost 1 base, the J end lost 6 bases, and 10 bases lay between the germline ends. Germline V gene lookup returns CDR1 GTSNPN and CDR2 SVGIG (reference sequence). This CDR3 is 13 amino acids long. The CDR3 here is CAWSAGFGQPQHF. The DNA for the CDR3 is TGTGCCTGGAGTGCAGGATTTGGTCAGCCCCAGCATTTT.

The rearrangement joins TRBV6-5 to TRBJ1-1, with D possibly TRBD1 on 6 matching bases. CDR1 and CDR2 (germline): MNHEY, SVGAGI. The CDR3 spans 15 residues. V shed 7 bases and J shed 4 bases, with 19 bases lying between them. The CDR3: CASTYEGVVGTEAFF. The CDR3 DNA reads TGTGCCAGCACCTACGAGGGGGTAGTTGGCACTGAAGCTTTCTTT.